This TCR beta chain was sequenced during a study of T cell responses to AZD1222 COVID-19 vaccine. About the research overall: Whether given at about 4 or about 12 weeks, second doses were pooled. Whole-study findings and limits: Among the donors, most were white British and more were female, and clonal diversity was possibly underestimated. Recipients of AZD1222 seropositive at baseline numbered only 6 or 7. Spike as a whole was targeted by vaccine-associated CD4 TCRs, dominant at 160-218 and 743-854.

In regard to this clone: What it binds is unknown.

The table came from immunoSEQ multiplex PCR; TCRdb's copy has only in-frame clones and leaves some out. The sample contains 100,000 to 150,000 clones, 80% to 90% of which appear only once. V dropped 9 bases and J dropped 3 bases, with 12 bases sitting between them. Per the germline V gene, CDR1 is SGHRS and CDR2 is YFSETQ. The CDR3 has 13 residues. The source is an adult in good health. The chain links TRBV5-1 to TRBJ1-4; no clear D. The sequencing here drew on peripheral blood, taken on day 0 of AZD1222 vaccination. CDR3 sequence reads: CATGVSANEKLFF. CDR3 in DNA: TGCGCCACCGGCGTCTCGGCTAATGAAAAACTGTTTTTT.